This TCR beta chain is from a study of sequential checkpoint blockade in melanoma. Treatment of the sample: randomized to nivolumab then ipilimumab (arm A) or the reverse (arm B). None of the patients previously received DNA-damaging chemotherapy. The protocol was immunoSEQ multiplex PCR, while the TCRdb copy is restricted to in-frame clones and leaves out a portion. The sample has about 28,000 clones, 83% seen once. The J segment lost 5 bases and the V segment lost 3 bases, leaving 10 bases of the junction unmatched. The germline V gene encodes CDR1 MDHEN and CDR2 SYDVKM. The CDR3 extends over 15 amino acids.

The chain links TRBV28 to TRBJ2-7; 7 bases agree with TRBD2. The specimen was CD8+ T cells sorted from blood (inferred from file names), collected from a patient given nivolumab and ipilimumab in sequence. The sequence derives from a human donor with melanoma. The CDR3 nucleotides read TGTGCCAGCAGTTTCCGCGGGAGTCTGTTCCACGAGCAGTACTTC. It yields the protein CASSFRGSLFHEQYF.